The 20 T cell receptor beta chains below all came from one sample that was sequenced in a study of memory CD4+ T cells and cytomegalovirus serostatus. TCRdb's copy holds only in-frame clones and misses some; the assay was immunoSEQ multiplex PCR. The sample lists 40,000 to 55,000 clones, about 74% seen once, with 1.2% in the top ten. Single viable CD3+CD4+CD8-CD45RO+ cells were sorted as the memory CD4+ T cells. Sequencing input: memory CD4+ T cells from blood. The receptor set was obtained from an adult in good health and CMV-seropositive.

This chain links TRBV7-2 with TRBJ1-2; 8 positions match TRBD1. Losses at the gene ends were 5 bases for V and 8 bases for J; bases not matched to a gene: 10. Germline values: CDR1 SGHTA, CDR2 FQGNSA. The CDR3 spans 14 residues. CDR3 amino acids: CASSRDRGERGYTF. DNA for the CDR3: TGTGCCAGCAGCCGAGACAGGGGAGAGCGGGGCTACACCTTC. The full variable domain, its missing parts supplied by reference TRBV7-2 and TRBJ1-2, is GAGVSQSPSNKVTEKGKDVELRCDPISGHTALYWYRQSLGQGLEFLIYFQGNSAPDKSGLPSDRFSAERTGGSVSTLTIQRTQQEDSAVYLCASSRDRGERGYTFGSGTRLTVV.

The rearrangement uses TRBV18 and TRBJ2-1; 7 nucleotides line up with TRBD1. The trim removed 3 bases at V and 7 bases at J, leaving 9 bases unmatched. The CDR3 contains 15 residues. In germline, CDR1 is KGHSH, CDR2 LQKENI. The CDR3 reads CASSPRTGPGNEQFF. The CDR3 DNA reads TGTGCCAGCTCACCTAGGACAGGCCCTGGGAATGAGCAGTTCTTC.

The chain has TRBV19 and TRBJ1-6; weak D call: TRBD1 (5 bases). V was clipped by 4 bases and J by 10 bases, with 11 bases between them. CDR3 size: 13 residues. Germline V gene sequence: CDR1 LNHDA, CDR2 SQIVND (reference sequence). The CDR3 reads CASSTAGDSPLHF. CDR3 coding DNA: TGTGCCAGTAGTACGGCTGGGGACTCACCCCTCCACTTT.

CDR3 region: CASSEGRGLENTEAFF. The CDR3 bases are TGCGCCAGCAGCGAGGGCAGGGGGCTAGAGAACACTGAAGCTTTCTTT. The chain couples TRBV5-1 to TRBJ1-1; TRBD1 agrees at 8 bases. The CDR3 is 16 amino acids. V lost 4 bases and J lost 1; bases outside the gene matches: 9. Germline V gene sequence: CDR1 SGHRS, CDR2 YFSETQ.

The J gene is TRBJ2-1, the V gene TRBV2, with TRBD2 matching 14 bases. The ends lost 8 bases at V and 0 bases at J; junction bases unmatched: 12. The CDR3 is 19 amino acids. From germline, CDR1 is SNHLY and CDR2 FYNNEI. Written as DNA, the CDR3 is TGTGCCAGCGGCTGGACTAGCGGGGGGCTAACGAGCTCCTACAATGAGCAGTTCTTC. Protein sequence: CASGWTSGGLTSSYNEQFF.

The rearrangement links TRBV6-4 to TRBJ2-7; 11 nucleotides agree with TRBD2. The CDR3 consists of 16 residues. Trimming took 6 bases from V and 2 from J; bases not matched to a gene: 9. In germline, CDR1 is MRHNA, CDR2 SNTAGT. CDR3 nucleotide sequence: TGTGCCAGCAGGTCTGAGACTAGCGGGGTGACCTACGAGCAGTACTTC. The encoded protein is CASRSETSGVTYEQYF.

CDR3 bases: TGTGCCAGCAGCCCTAATCAGGGGGGCGGGAGTTTCGAGACCCAGTACTTC. This encodes CASSPNQGGGSFETQYF. The chain uses TRBV7-2 and TRBJ2-5, with D tentatively TRBD1 or TRBD2 (7 bases each). CDR1 SGHTA and CDR2 FQGNSA come from the germline V gene. Trimming took off 5 bases at V and 5 bases at J, with 24 bases between the two ends. The CDR3 sequence is 17 residues long.

The chain has TRBV6-6 and TRBJ1-2; TRBD1 matches at 7 bases. Germline CDR1 MNHNY, CDR2 SVGAGI (reference sequence). The junction had 12 bases not matched to a gene; V was cut back by 7 bases and J by 1 base. The CDR3 covers 16 residues. This CDR3 is CASTSPTGQSNYGYTF. The CDR3 DNA reads TGTGCCAGCACCTCGCCCACGGGACAGAGTAACTATGGCTACACCTTC.

This chain links TRBV4-3 with TRBJ1-1; no reliable D call. The CDR3 length is 14 residues. Germline CDR1 LGHNA, CDR2 YSLEER. V was cut by 1 base and J by 1 base, with 7 bases left in between. DNA for the CDR3: TGCGCCAGCAGCCAAGTTACATGGAACACTGAAGCTTTCTTT. Its protein is CASSQVTWNTEAFF.

The V call is TRBV5-1, the J call TRBJ2-7; 9 nucleotides match TRBD1. The CDR3 runs to 15 residues. CDR1 and CDR2 (germline): SGHRS, YFSETQ. V lost 0 bases, J lost 3 bases, and 4 bases stayed unmatched. The CDR3 sequence is CASSLEQGAYYEQYF. CDR3 bases: TGCGCCAGCAGCTTGGAACAGGGGGCATACTACGAGCAGTACTTC.

J is TRBJ2-1 and V is TRBV5-1, with 7 nucleotides matching TRBD2. This CDR3 has 15 residues. The V and J ends lost 5 bases and 3 bases, in that order; junction bases with no gene match: 8. CDR1 and CDR2 from the germline V gene are SGHRS and YFSETQ. The CDR3 sequence is CASRAGAGNYNEQFF. For the CDR3, the DNA is TGCGCCAGCAGAGCTGGAGCGGGGAACTACAATGAGCAGTTCTTC.

This chain connects TRBV6-1 to TRBJ1-4; D is undetermined. The length of the CDR3 is 15 residues. Germline V gene data show CDR1 as MNHNS and CDR2 as SASEGT. Trimming shortened V by 6 bases and J by 2 bases, and 13 bases separated the two germline ends. The CDR3 region is CASSPLFSTNEKLFF. CDR3 in DNA: TGTGCCAGCAGCCCCCTATTTAGTACTAATGAAAAACTGTTTTTT.

The chain combines TRBV28 with TRBJ2-7; D is perhaps TRBD1 (5 bases). CDR1 and CDR2 from the germline V gene are MDHEN and SYDVKM. The length of the CDR3 is 15 residues. The V and J ends lost 5 bases and 1 base respectively, with 15 bases between them. CDR3 coding DNA: TGTGCCAGCAGTCCCCCGGAAGGGGCGTCCTACGAGCAGTACTTC. Residues: CASSPPEGASYEQYF.

In its sample, this clone was seen once. The chain couples TRBV5-1 to TRBJ1-5, with a possible D match to TRBD1 (6 bases). This CDR3 has 15 residues. Trimming removed 0 bases from V and 5 bases from J, with 12 bases in between. Germline-derived CDR1 and CDR2 are SGHRS and YFSETQ. CDR3 in amino acids: CASSLDGGGHQPQHF. DNA for the CDR3: TGCGCCAGCAGCTTGGATGGGGGCGGACATCAGCCCCAGCATTTT.

The chain combines TRBV18 with TRBJ2-7, with 8 bases lining up with TRBD1. V lost 4 bases, J lost 3 bases, and 2 bases stayed unmatched. CDR3 size: 13 residues. CDR1 KGHSH and CDR2 LQKENI come from the germline V gene. The CDR3 nucleotides are TGTGCCAGCTCACAACAGGGGGGCTACGAGCAGTACTTC. It yields the protein CASSQQGGYEQYF.

The rearrangement uses TRBV11-2 and TRBJ2-3, with 8 positions matching TRBD2. The length of the CDR3 is 18 residues. Germline V lookup: CDR1 SGHAT, CDR2 FQNNGV. Germline trimming cut 5 bases from V and 4 bases from J; bases unmatched to any gene: 17. In DNA, the CDR3 is TGTGCCAGCAGCCCAATTCTCTATCCGGGGGGGCGGGCAGATACGCAGTATTTT. Encoded protein: CASSPILYPGGRADTQYF.

The count of this clone is one. This sequence joins TRBV7-2 and TRBJ1-2; no reliable D call. V lost 0 bases and J 4 bases, leaving 12 bases between the germline ends. Per the germline V gene, CDR1 is SGHTA and CDR2 is FQGNSA. The length of the CDR3 is 15 residues. In nucleotides, the CDR3 is TGTGCCAGCAGCTTAGCCGGTTCAGCACCCTATGGCTACACCTTC. As protein: CASSLAGSAPYGYTF. The whole variable domain, remainder taken from reference TRBV7-2 and TRBJ1-2, is GAGVSQSPSNKVTEKGKDVELRCDPISGHTALYWYRQSLGQGLEFLIYFQGNSAPDKSGLPSDRFSAERTGGSVSTLTIQRTQQEDSAVYLCASSLAGSAPYGYTFGSGTRLTVV.

The V gene is TRBV19, the J gene TRBJ1-4, with D perhaps matching TRBD1 (6 bases). CDR1 is LNHDA, CDR2 SQIVND, per germline (reference sequence). V shed 4 bases and J shed 8 bases, with 17 bases lying between them. The CDR3 runs to 15 residues. CDR3 loop: CASSTRGAMKEKLFF. DNA of the CDR3: TGTGCCAGTAGTACAAGGGGGGCGATGAAGGAAAAACTGTTTTTT.

The rearrangement joins TRBV29-1 to TRBJ1-1; 9 bases match TRBD1. This CDR3 spans 14 amino acids. Germline CDR1 reads SQVTM; CDR2 reads ANQGSEA. Unmatched junction bases numbered 9, after V lost 7 bases and J lost 3 bases. The CDR3 sequence: CSATEQGADTEAFF. The CDR3 DNA is TGCAGCGCAACGGAACAGGGGGCCGACACTGAAGCTTTCTTT.

The V gene is TRBV7-8, the J gene TRBJ1-3, with D unclear. V was clipped by 1 base and J by 3 bases, with 13 bases between them. CDR3 length equals 16 residues. Germline V gives CDR1 SGHVS, CDR2 FQNEAQ. CDR3 loop: CASSLEGWGVGNTIYF. The DNA of the CDR3 is TGTGCCAGCAGCTTAGAGGGTTGGGGAGTTGGAAACACCATATATTTT.